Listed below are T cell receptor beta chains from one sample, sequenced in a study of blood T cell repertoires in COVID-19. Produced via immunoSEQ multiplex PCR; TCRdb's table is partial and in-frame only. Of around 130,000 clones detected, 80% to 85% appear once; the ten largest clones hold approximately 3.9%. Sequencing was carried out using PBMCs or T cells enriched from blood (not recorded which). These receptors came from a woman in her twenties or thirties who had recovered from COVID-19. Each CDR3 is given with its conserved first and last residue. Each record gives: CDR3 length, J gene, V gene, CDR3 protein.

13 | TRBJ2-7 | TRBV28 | CASSYLAGREQYF
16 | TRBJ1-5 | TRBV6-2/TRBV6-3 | CASSHGGTGIDQPQHF
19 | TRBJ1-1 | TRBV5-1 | CASSRNPGTGKIMNTEAFF
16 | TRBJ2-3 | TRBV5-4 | CASSLARQGGTDTQYF
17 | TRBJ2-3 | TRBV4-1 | CASSLNTGQGAADTQYF
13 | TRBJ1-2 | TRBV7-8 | CASSLRTGTGYTF
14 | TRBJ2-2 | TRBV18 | CASSPPGFSGELFF
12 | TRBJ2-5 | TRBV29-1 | CSVASGQETQYF
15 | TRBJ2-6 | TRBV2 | CAGNRGGSGANVLTF
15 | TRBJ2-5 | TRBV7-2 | CASSLEGQGVETQYF
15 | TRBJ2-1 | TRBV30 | CAWSAGANLYNEQFF
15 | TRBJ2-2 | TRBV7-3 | CASSLDRAGTGKLFF
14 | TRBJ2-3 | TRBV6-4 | CASSDGLAGGTQYF
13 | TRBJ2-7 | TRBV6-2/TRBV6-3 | CASSYRESYEQYF
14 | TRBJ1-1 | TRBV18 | CASSPGAGPTEAFF
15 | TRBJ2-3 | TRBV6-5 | CASSSGGGGHQTQYF
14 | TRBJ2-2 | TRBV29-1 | CSAIEYGNTGELFF
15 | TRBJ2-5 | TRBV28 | CASRIAGLGGETQYF